The 20 T cell receptor beta chains listed next were all sequenced from one sample in a study of early T cells in non-severe SARS-CoV-2 infection. TCRdb ran MiXCR on the 5' RACE reads and lists one entry per CDR3 protein. The sample yields fewer than 45,000 distinct CDR3 sequences, 5.8% seen once. The source material was whole blood. These receptors all stem from an adult who was a healthcare worker with PCR-confirmed SARS-CoV-2 infection or an uninfected control (not recorded which).

The sample holds many counts of this clonotype. This chain uses TRBV12-5 with TRBJ1-3, with 10 bases fitting TRBD1. CDR3 length: 16 amino acids. The V gene end was trimmed by 1 base and the J gene end by 2 bases; junction bases not matched to a gene: 2. Germline-derived CDR1 and CDR2 are LGHNT and FRNRAP. In nucleotides, the CDR3 is TGTGCTAGTGGTTTGGGACAGGGGGCAGCTGGAAACACCATATATTTT. It specifies CASGLGQGAAGNTIYF.

This clonotype was recorded many times. The V gene is TRBV9, the J gene TRBJ2-3; 7 nucleotides align to TRBD2. The CDR3 totals 16 residues. Per germline, CDR1 SGDLS and CDR2 YYNGEE. With 0 bases clipped from V and 0 bases from J, the junction kept 4 bases outside the gene matches. CDR3 bases: TGTGCCAGCAGCGTAGTCCCGCGGGGGAGCACAGATACGCAGTATTTT. Translating gives CASSVVPRGSTDTQYF.

This clonotype showed up many times. The chain combines TRBV7-9 with TRBJ1-1; no clear D. Looked up from germline, CDR1 is SEHNR and CDR2 is FQNEAQ (reference sequence). This CDR3 has 14 amino acids. V dropped 5 bases and J dropped 0 bases, with 10 bases sitting between them. Here the CDR3 reads CASSPVQMNTEAFF. The DNA for the CDR3 is TGTGCCAGCAGCCCGGTCCAGATGAACACTGAAGCTTTCTTT.

This clonotype was seen ten or more times. The rearrangement joins TRBV7-2 to TRBJ1-5, with a tentative D call TRBD1 (6 bases). V was pared by 5 bases and J by 9 bases, with 14 bases between. Germline CDR1 SGHTA, CDR2 FQGNSA. The CDR3 is 13 residues long. The CDR3 nucleotides are TGTGCCAGCAGCCCCCCGACAGGATGGCCCCAGCATTTT. Its translation is CASSPPTGWPQHF.

This clonotype has a count of ten or more. This chain connects TRBV11-2 to TRBJ2-7, with D tentatively TRBD2 (5 bases). The germline V gene encodes CDR1 SGHAT and CDR2 FQNNGV. The ends were cut back, 5 bases at V and 2 bases at J, with 19 bases in the middle. This CDR3 spans 16 amino acids. In DNA form, the CDR3 reads TGTGCCAGCAGCCCCGAGGGCAGGACCCTTACCTACGAGCAGTACTTC. Amino acids: CASSPEGRTLTYEQYF.

This clonotype came up many times. The chain uses TRBV5-1 and TRBJ2-7; perhaps TRBD2 as D (6 bases). Germline V gene sequence: CDR1 SGHRS, CDR2 YFSETQ. CDR3 length: 14 amino acids. V was pared by 0 bases and J by 5 bases, with 12 bases between. CDR3 in amino acids: CASSLVAGSDEQYF. The CDR3 DNA reads TGCGCCAGCAGCTTGGTTGCGGGGAGCGACGAGCAGTACTTC.

This clonotype was seen repeatedly, ten times or more. The rearrangement links TRBV20-1 to TRBJ2-1; a weak D match, TRBD2 (6 bases). V lost 5 bases to trimming and J lost 0 bases, with 17 bases between them. The CDR3 consists of 16 residues. Germline V gene data show CDR1 as DFQATT and CDR2 as SNEGSKA (reference sequence). The CDR3 sequence is CSALRVGGISYNEQFF. The CDR3 bases are TGCAGTGCTTTACGGGTCGGCGGGATCTCCTACAATGAGCAGTTCTTC.

This clonotype has ten or more counts. Here the CDR3 reads CASRPMQMNTEAFF. The DNA of the CDR3 is TGCGCCAGCAGGCCCATGCAGATGAACACTGAAGCTTTCTTT. The chain employs TRBV5-1 and TRBJ1-1; D remains unclear. Per the germline V gene, CDR1 is SGHRS and CDR2 is YFSETQ. This CDR3 region has 14 residues. V lost 5 bases and J lost 0, with 11 bases in between.

At least ten counts were recorded for this clonotype. The J gene is TRBJ2-2, the V gene TRBV6-5; TRBD2 matches 14 bases. This CDR3 has 16 residues. Germline V gene lookup returns CDR1 MNHEY and CDR2 SVGAGI. The ends lost 6 bases at V and 7 bases at J; junction bases unmatched: 7. The CDR3 spells CASRGTSGSRIGELFF. The CDR3, as DNA: TGTGCCAGCAGAGGGACTAGCGGGAGTCGGATCGGGGAGCTGTTTTTT.

This clonotype was counted at least ten times. This chain connects TRBV29-1 to TRBJ2-7; possibly TRBD1 or TRBD2 for D (5 bases each). Per the germline V gene, CDR1 is SQVTM and CDR2 is ANQGSEA. Trimming stripped 4 bases from V and 2 bases from J, with 12 bases between. The CDR3 runs to 13 residues. CDR3 sequence: CSVGLQATYEQYF. The CDR3 coding sequence is TGCAGCGTTGGACTACAGGCCACCTACGAGCAGTACTTC.

This clonotype showed up many times. The gene calls are TRBV10-2 and TRBJ2-4; 7 positions match TRBD1. Germline loops: CDR1 WSHSY, CDR2 SAAADI. J lost 8 bases, V lost 7 bases, and 11 bases had no gene match. The length of the CDR3 is 14 residues. This CDR3 reads CASNEGAPADIQYF. DNA for the CDR3: TGCGCCAGCAACGAGGGGGCCCCGGCGGACATTCAGTACTTC.

This clonotype was counted many times. V gene TRBV20-1 combines with J gene TRBJ2-1, with D possibly being TRBD1 (7 bases). The germline V gene has CDR1 DFQATT and CDR2 SNEGSKA (reference sequence). This CDR3 is 12 amino acids long. Trimming removed 6 bases from V and 6 bases from J, with 12 bases in between. This chain's CDR3 is CSARGTFNEQFF. The CDR3 DNA is TGCAGTGCCAGGGGGACTTTCAATGAGCAGTTCTTC.

The chain couples TRBV7-2 to TRBJ1-2; the match to TRBD1 covers 8 bases. Germline-derived CDR1 and CDR2 are SGHTA and FQGNSA. With 0 bases clipped from V and 8 bases from J, the junction kept 11 bases outside the gene matches. CDR3 length equals 16 residues. The CDR3 sequence is CASSLALLQGAKGYTF. The CDR3 nucleotides read TGTGCCAGCAGCTTAGCCCTCCTTCAGGGGGCGAAGGGCTACACCTTC.

This clonotype was observed at least ten times. The gene calls are TRBV3-1 and TRBJ2-1; the match to TRBD2 covers 9 bases. CDR1 is LGHDT, CDR2 YNNKEL, per germline (reference sequence). J gave up 6 bases and V 4 bases, and 10 bases lay outside the gene matches. The CDR3 extends over 16 amino acids. As DNA, the CDR3 is TGTGCCAGCAGCCTAGACAATAGCGGGGGCCCCAATGAGCAGTTCTTC. Encoded protein: CASSLDNSGGPNEQFF.

This clonotype has a count of ten or more. The chain couples TRBV7-3 to TRBJ1-2; D call uncertain. Germline V gene lookup returns CDR1 SGHTA and CDR2 FQGTGA. V lost 5 bases and J lost 7, with 17 bases in between. The CDR3 contains 14 residues. CDR3 residues: CASSPNGEKGGYTF. For the CDR3, the DNA is TGTGCCAGCAGCCCGAATGGCGAGAAAGGTGGCTACACCTTC.

In this sample, this clonotype turned up many times. This CDR3 reads CASSPNTDTQYF. The CDR3 DNA follows: TGTGCCAGCAGCCCCAACACAGATACGCAGTATTTT. The chain carries TRBV7-2 and TRBJ2-3, with D hard to call. The CDR3 contains 12 residues. The ends were cut back, 5 bases at V and 2 bases at J, with 5 bases in the middle. Germline assignment: CDR1 SGHTA and CDR2 FQGNSA.

This clonotype came up many times. The rearrangement uses TRBV18 and TRBJ1-5, with TRBD1 matching 9 bases. The CDR3 length is 15 residues. The germline gives CDR1 KGHSH, CDR2 LQKENI. With 3 bases clipped from V and 5 bases from J, the junction kept 5 bases outside the gene matches. CDR3: CASSPTGQGYQPQHF. CDR3 coding DNA: TGTGCCAGCTCACCCACGGGACAGGGCTATCAGCCCCAGCATTTT.

This clonotype was found many times. The CDR3 DNA reads as TGTGCCAGCAGTGAATGGAGGGCCTACACCTTC. Protein: CASSEWRAYTF. This chain links TRBV6-1 with TRBJ1-2, with D unclear. V shed 2 bases and J shed 10 bases, with 8 bases lying between them. Per germline, CDR1 MNHNS and CDR2 SASEGT. This CDR3 is built from 11 residues.

This clonotype has ten or more counts. The V call is TRBV12-3 or TRBV12-4, the J call TRBJ2-1; D call uncertain. V was pared by 1 base and J by 8 bases, with 15 bases between. The CDR3 length is 15 residues. The CDR3 here is CASSLGARPADEQFF. The CDR3 nucleotides read TGTGCCAGCAGTTTAGGCGCCAGGCCTGCTGATGAGCAGTTCTTC.

The table lists this clonotype with a few counts. An end of the junction does not agree with germline; a read error may underlie this. The DNA of the CDR3 is TGCGCCAGCAGAGCGAGAGACGCCTCCAACGAGCAGTACTTC. Translated, it gives CASRARDASNEQYF. This chain links TRBV4-1 with TRBJ2-7, with unresolved D. This CDR3 contains 14 residues. Germline V gene lookup returns CDR1 MGHRA and CDR2 YSYEKL.